This T cell receptor (beta chain) is drawn from a study of regulatory T cells in long-lasting Graves disease. Germline CDR1 and CDR2: SEHNR and FQNEAQ (reference sequence). Trimming left V 0 bases short and J 0 bases short, with 9 bases between. This CDR3 has 16 amino acids. Sequencing libraries for TCR beta were prepared with iRepertoire HTBI primers and Arm-PCR of CDR3 regions. TCRdb ran MiXCR on the multiplex PCR reads and lists one entry per CDR3 protein. This table has 300,000 to 500,000 distinct CDR3 sequences, around 21% appearing once. Time point indicated: persistent/refractory GD, antithyroid drugs over 5 years with positive TRAb. PBMC-derived RNA was used for the TCR library.

The TCR sequence derives from a female donor with Graves disease. The sample consisted of peripheral blood mononuclear cells (PBMCs), taken when the disease was refractory, from a patient treated with antithyroid drugs. This chain links TRBV7-9 with TRBJ2-1; no firm D call. CDR3 in amino acids: CASSLARSGSYNEQFF. CDR3 sequence (DNA): TGTGCCAGCAGCTTAGCTCGGAGTGGCTCCTACAATGAGCAGTTCTTC.